The present T cell receptor (beta chain) was sequenced within a study of blood T cell repertoires in COVID-19. CDR1 and CDR2 from the germline V gene are KGHSH and LQKENI. V shed 1 base, J shed 9 bases, and the junction held 12 bases outside the gene matches. CDR3 length equals 16 residues. The method was immunoSEQ multiplex PCR; TCRdb's version includes in-frame clones alone and lacks a portion of them. The table shows roughly 41,000 clones, with about 88% occurring only once. The sequence was collected from a man aged 55 to 70 with active COVID-19. V usage is TRBV18 and J usage is TRBJ2-1; 7 positions match TRBD2. The specimen was peripheral blood. Here the CDR3 reads CASSPRAGVERGEQFF. The CDR3 coding sequence is TGTGCCAGCTCACCACGGGCGGGAGTAGAGCGGGGTGAGCAGTTCTTC.